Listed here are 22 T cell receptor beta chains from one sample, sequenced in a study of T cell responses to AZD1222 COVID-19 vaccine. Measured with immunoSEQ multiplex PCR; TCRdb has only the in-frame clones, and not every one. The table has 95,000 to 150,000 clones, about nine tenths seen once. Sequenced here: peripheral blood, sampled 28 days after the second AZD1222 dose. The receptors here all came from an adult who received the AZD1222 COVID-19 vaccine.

The CDR3 DNA is TGTGCCAGCAGCTTAGAGGCTCAGCCCCAGCATTTT. Its translation: CASSLEAQPQHF. The V call is TRBV7-9, the J call TRBJ1-5; D gene ambiguous. This CDR3 region has 12 residues. V gave up 1 base and J gave up 6 bases, with 4 bases separating them. The V gene's germline CDR1 is SEHNR and CDR2 FQNEAQ (reference sequence).

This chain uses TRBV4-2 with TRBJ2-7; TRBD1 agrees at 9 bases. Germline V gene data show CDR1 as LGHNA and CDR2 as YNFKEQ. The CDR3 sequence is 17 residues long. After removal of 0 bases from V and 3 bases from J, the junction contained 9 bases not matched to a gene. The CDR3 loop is CASSQDLGSGQGYEQYF. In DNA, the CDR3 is TGTGCCAGCAGCCAAGATCTGGGCTCGGGACAGGGCTACGAGCAGTACTTC.

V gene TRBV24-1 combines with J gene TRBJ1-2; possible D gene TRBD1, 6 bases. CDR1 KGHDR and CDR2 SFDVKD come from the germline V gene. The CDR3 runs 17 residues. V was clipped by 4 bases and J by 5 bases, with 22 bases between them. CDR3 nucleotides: TGTGCCACCAGTGACAACAAGCCAGGACAGAGCCTTTATGGCTACACCTTC. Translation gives CATSDNKPGQSLYGYTF.

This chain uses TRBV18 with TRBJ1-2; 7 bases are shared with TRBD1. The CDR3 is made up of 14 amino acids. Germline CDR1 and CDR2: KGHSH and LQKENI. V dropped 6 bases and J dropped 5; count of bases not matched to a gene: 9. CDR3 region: CASSKTGMEYGYTF. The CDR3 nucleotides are TGTGCCAGCTCCAAGACAGGGATGGAGTATGGCTACACCTTC.

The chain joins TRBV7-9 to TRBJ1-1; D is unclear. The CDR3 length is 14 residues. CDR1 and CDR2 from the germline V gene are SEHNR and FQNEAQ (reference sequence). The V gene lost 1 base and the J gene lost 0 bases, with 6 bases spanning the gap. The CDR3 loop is CASSLVGMNTEAFF. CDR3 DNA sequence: TGTGCCAGCAGCTTAGTTGGAATGAACACTGAAGCTTTCTTT. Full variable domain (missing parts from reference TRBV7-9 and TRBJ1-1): DTGVSQNPRHKITKRGQNVTFRCDPISEHNRLYWYRQTLGQGPEFLTYFQNEAQLEKSRLLSDRFSAERPKGSFSTLEIQRTEQGDSAMYLCASSLVGMNTEAFFGQGTRLTVV.

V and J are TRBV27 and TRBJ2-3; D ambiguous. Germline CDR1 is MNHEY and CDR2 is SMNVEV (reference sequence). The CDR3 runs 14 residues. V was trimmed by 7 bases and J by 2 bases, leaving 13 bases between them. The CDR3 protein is CASTLFTSTDTQYF. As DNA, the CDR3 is TGTGCCAGCACCTTATTTACGTCCACAGATACGCAGTATTTT.

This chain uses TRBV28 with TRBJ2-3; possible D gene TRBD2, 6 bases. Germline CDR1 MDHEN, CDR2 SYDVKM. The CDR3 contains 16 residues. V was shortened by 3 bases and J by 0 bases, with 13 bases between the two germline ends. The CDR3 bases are TGTGCCAGCAGTTTGTCGGCGGGATTTAGCACAGATACGCAGTATTTT. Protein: CASSLSAGFSTDTQYF. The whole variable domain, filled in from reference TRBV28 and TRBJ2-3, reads DVKVTQSSRYLVKRTGEKVFLECVQDMDHENMFWYRQDPGLGLRLIYFSYDVKMKEKGDIPEGYSVSREKKERFSLILESASTNQTSMYLCASSLSAGFSTDTQYFGPGTRLTVL.

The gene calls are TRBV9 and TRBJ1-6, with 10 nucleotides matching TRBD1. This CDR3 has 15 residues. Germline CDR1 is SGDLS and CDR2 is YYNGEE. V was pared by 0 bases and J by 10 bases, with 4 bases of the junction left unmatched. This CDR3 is CASSVGGQGTSPLHF. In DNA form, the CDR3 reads TGTGCCAGCAGCGTAGGGGGACAGGGGACCTCACCCCTCCACTTT.

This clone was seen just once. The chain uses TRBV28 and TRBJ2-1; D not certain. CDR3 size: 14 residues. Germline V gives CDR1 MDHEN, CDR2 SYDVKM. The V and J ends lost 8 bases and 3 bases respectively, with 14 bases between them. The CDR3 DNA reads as TGTGCCAGCGAACATAACGGCCTCTACAATGAGCAGTTCTTC. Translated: CASEHNGLYNEQFF.

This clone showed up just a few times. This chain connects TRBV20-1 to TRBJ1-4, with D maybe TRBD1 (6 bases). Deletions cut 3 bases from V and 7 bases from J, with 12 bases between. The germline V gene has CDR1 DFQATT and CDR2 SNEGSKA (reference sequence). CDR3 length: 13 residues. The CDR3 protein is CSASYREGEKLFF. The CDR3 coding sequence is TGCAGTGCTAGTTACAGGGAGGGTGAAAAACTGTTTTTT.

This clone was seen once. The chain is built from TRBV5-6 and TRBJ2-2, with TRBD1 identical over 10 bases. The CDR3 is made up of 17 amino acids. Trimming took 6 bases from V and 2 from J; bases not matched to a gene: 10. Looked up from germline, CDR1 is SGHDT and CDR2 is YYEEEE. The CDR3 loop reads CASNEDRGLSNTGELFF. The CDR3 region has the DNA TGTGCCAGCAACGAAGACAGGGGGCTTAGTAACACCGGGGAGCTGTTTTTT.

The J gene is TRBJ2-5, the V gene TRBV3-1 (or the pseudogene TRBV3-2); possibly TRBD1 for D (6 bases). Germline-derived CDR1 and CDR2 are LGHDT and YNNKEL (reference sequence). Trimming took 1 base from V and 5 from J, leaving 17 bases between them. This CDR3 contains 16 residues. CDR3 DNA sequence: TGTGCCAGCAGCCAAGTCTGGGACACACGAGGGGAGACCCAGTACTTC. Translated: CASSQVWDTRGETQYF.

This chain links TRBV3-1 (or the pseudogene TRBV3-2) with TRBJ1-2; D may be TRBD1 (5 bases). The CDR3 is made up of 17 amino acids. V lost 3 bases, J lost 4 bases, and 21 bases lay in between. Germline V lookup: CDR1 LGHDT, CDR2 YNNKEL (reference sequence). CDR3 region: CASSQFFSGVSGYGYTF. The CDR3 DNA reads TGTGCCAGCAGCCAGTTCTTTTCGGGGGTGAGTGGCTATGGCTACACCTTC.

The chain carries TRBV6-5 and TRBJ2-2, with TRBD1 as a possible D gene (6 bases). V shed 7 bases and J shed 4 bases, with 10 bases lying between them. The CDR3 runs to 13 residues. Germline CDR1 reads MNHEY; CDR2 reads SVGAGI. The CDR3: CASIRGGTGELFF. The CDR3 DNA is TGTGCCAGCATCAGGGGTGGCACCGGGGAGCTGTTTTTT.

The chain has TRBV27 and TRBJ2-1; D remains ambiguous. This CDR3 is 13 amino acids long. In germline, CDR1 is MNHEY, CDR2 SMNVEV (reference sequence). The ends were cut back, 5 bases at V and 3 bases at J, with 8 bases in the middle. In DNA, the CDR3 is TGTGCCAGCAGTCCAGGCGACTACAATGAGCAGTTCTTC. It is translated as CASSPGDYNEQFF.

The CDR3 region is CATGVRPEETQYF. The CDR3, as DNA: TGTGCCACGGGGGTGAGGCCCGAGGAGACCCAGTACTTC. The J gene is TRBJ2-5, the V gene TRBV7-9, with D perhaps TRBD2 (6 bases). V dropped 10 bases and J dropped 5 bases, with 17 bases sitting between them. This CDR3 region has 13 residues. From germline, CDR1 is SEHNR and CDR2 FQNEAQ (reference sequence).

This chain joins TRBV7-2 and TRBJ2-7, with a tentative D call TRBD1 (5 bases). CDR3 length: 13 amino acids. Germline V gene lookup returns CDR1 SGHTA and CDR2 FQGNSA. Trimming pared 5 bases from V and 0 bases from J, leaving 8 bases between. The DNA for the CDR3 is TGTGCCAGCAGCCTAGACAGCTCCTACGAGCAGTACTTC. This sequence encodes CASSLDSSYEQYF.

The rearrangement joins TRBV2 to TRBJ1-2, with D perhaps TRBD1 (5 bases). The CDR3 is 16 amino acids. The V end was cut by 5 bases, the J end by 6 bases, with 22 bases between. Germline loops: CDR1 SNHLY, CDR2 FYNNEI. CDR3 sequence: CASSYTSLDSHDGYTF. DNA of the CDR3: TGTGCCAGCAGTTATACCTCGTTAGACAGCCACGATGGCTACACCTTC.

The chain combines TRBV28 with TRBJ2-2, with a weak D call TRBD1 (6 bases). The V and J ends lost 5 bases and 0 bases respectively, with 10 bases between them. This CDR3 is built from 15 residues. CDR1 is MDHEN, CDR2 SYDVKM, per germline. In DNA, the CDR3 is TGTGCCAGCAGTCGGGACAATACGAACACCGGGGAGCTGTTTTTT. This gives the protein CASSRDNTNTGELFF.

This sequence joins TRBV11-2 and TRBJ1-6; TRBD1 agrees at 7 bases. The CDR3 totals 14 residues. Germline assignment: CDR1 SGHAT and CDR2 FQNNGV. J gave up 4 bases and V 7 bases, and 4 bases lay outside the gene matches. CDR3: CASTTQGYNSPLHF. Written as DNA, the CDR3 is TGTGCCAGCACCACACAGGGGTATAATTCACCCCTCCACTTT.

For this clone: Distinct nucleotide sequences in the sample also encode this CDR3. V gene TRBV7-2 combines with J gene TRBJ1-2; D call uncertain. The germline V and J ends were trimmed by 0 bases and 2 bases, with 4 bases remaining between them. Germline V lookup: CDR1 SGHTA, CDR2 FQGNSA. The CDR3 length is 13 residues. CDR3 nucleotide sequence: TGTGCCAGCAGCTTAGCTGTCAACTATGGCTACACCTTC. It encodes CASSLAVNYGYTF.

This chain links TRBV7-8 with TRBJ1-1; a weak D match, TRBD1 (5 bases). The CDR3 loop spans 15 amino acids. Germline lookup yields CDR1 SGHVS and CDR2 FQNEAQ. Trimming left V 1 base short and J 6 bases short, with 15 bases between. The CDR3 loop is CASSLVRGINAEAFF. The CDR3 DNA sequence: TGTGCCAGCAGCTTAGTACGGGGGATAAACGCTGAAGCTTTCTTT.